Listed below are T cell receptor beta chains from one sample, sequenced in a study of cytomegalovirus exposure and HLA in healthy donors. Produced via immunoSEQ multiplex PCR; TCRdb's table is partial and in-frame only. Here the sample spans around 220,000 clones, about 83% being singletons. The specimen sequenced was PBMCs. The source of these receptors is a man between 40 and 49 years old in good health and CMV-seronegative. CDR3s include the opening cysteine and the closing phenylalanine or tryptophan. A D gene is named only where the DNA matches it firmly. Not every row has a clone size; where given, it reads once, few, many or a size class.

D gene	clone size	V gene	J gene	CDR3 DNA	CDR3 protein
TRBD1	few	TRBV5-8	TRBJ2-1	TGTGCCAGCAGCTCACAGGGGGCCACCTACAATGAGCAGTTCTTC	CASSSQGATYNEQFF
TRBD1	-	TRBV16	TRBJ1-1	TGTGCCAGCAGCCAATACGAGGGGGCTAGGACTGAAGCTTTCTTT	CASSQYEGARTEAFF
-	-	TRBV7-2	TRBJ2-2	TGTGCCAGCAGCTTAGCGGGCGCCACCGGGGAGCTGTTTTTT	CASSLAGATGELFF
-	once	TRBV4-3	TRBJ1-1	TGCGCCAGCAGCCTATACCATGGCGGAACTACAAACACTGAAGCTTTCTTT	CASSLYHGGTTNTEAFF
TRBD1	-	TRBV27	TRBJ2-4	TGTGCCAGCAGTTTTCCAACTCGACAGGGCCGGGCCAAAAACATTCAGTACTTC	CASSFPTRQGRAKNIQYF
TRBD1	-	TRBV14	TRBJ2-7	TGTGCCAGCAGCCCCCGGACAGGGGGCGAGCAGTACTTC	CASSPRTGGEQYF
TRBD2	-	TRBV6-1	TRBJ2-7	TGTGCCAGCAGTGGGAAGACTAGCGGGGGGACCTACGAGCAGTACTTC	CASSGKTSGGTYEQYF
TRBD2	-	TRBV5-6	TRBJ2-1	TGTGCCAGCAGCTTAGGTCTAGCGGTCTACAATGAGCAGTTCTTC	CASSLGLAVYNEQFF
-	few	TRBV4-1	TRBJ2-7	TGCGCCAGCAGCCAAGACTCGGGGTTGGGTTACGAGCAGTACTTC	CASSQDSGLGYEQYF
-	-	TRBV12-5	TRBJ1-3	TGTGCTAGTGGTTTGCCTAGCGAAGGAAACACCATATATTTT	CASGLPSEGNTIYF
TRBD1	-	TRBV28	TRBJ2-7	TGTGCCAGCAGTCCACCCGGGACAGGGGCCTACGAGCAGTACTTC	CASSPPGTGAYEQYF
-	-	TRBV5-4	TRBJ2-1	TGTGCCAGCAGCTTGCCTAGCGCAAACAATGAGCAGTTCTTC	CASSLPSANNEQFF
-	-	TRBV30	TRBJ1-5	TGTGCCTGGAGTGTACGCGGGGGGCAGCAGCCCCAGCATTTT	CAWSVRGGQQPQHF
-	-	TRBV20-1	TRBJ2-5	TGCAGTGCTCCAAGAGTAGAGACCCAGTACTTC	CSAPRVETQYF
-	-	TRBV27	TRBJ2-1	TGTGCCAGCTCGAAGCGCCCCAGCTCCTACAATGAGCAGTTCTTC	CASSKRPSSYNEQFF
-	-	TRBV11-2	TRBJ2-2	TGTGCCAGCAGCTTGTTACTAGCTTCGCGGGCCGGGGAGCTGTTTTTT	CASSLLLASRAGELFF
TRBD2	once	TRBV7-2	TRBJ2-2	TGTGCCAGCAGCAATCTAGCGGGGGTAAACACCGGGGAGCTGTTTTTT	CASSNLAGVNTGELFF